This T cell receptor (beta chain) was recorded in a study of siplizumab effects on memory and regulatory T cells. Method: immunoSEQ multiplex PCR; TCRdb's copy keeps in-frame clones and lacks some. The sample has about 100,000 clones, 92% seen once; the top ten hold around 12%. The CDR3 totals 16 residues. Trimming cost V 5 bases and J 10 bases, with 22 bases left between them. CDR1 and CDR2 from the germline V gene are SGHRS and YFSETQ. This chain connects TRBV5-1 to TRBJ1-6; D is undetermined. This TCR derives from a human donor in good health. Sequencing input: non-Treg CD4+ T cells sorted from blood. In DNA form, the CDR3 reads TGCGCCAGCAGACCATTGACCGGGTTTGGGGAGTCACCCCTCCACTTT. It yields the protein CASRPLTGFGESPLHF.